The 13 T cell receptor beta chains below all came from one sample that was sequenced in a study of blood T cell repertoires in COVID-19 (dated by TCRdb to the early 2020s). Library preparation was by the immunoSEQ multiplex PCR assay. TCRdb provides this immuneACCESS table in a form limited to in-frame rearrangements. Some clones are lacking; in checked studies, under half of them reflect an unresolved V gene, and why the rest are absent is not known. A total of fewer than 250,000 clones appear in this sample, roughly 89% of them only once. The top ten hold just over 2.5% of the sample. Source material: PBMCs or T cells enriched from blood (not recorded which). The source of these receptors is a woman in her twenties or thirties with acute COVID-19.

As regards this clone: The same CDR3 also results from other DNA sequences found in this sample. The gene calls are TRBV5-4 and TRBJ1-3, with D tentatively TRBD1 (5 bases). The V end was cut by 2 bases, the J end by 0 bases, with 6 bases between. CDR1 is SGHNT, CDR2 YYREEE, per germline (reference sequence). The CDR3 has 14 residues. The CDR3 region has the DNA TGTGCCAGCAGCTTAGACAGCTCTGGAAACACCATATATTTT. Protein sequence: CASSLDSSGNTIYF. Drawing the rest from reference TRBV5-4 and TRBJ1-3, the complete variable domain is ETGVTQSPTHLIKTRGQQVTLRCSSQSGHNTVSWYQQALGQGPQFIFQYYREEENGRGNFPPRFSGLQFPNYSSELNVNALELDDSALYLCASSLDSSGNTIYFGEGSWLTVV.

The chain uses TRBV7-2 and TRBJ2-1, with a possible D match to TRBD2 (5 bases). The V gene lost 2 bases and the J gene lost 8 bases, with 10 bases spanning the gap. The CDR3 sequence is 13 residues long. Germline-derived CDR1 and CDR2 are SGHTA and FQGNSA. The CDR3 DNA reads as TGTGCCAGCAGCTTACCTAGCTCAGATGAGCAGTTCTTC. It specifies CASSLPSSDEQFF.

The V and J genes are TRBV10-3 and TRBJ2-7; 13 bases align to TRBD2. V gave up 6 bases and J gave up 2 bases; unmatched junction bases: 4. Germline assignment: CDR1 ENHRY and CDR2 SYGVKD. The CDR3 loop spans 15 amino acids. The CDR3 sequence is CAISGLAGAAYEQYF. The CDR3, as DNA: TGTGCCATCAGCGGACTAGCGGGGGCCGCCTACGAGCAGTACTTC.

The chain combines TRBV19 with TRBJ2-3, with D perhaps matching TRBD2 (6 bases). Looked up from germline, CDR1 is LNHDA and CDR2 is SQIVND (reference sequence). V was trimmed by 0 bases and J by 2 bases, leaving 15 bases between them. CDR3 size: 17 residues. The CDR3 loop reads CASSIETPGLHTDTQYF. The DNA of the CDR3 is TGTGCCAGTAGTATAGAAACCCCGGGACTGCACACAGATACGCAGTATTTT.

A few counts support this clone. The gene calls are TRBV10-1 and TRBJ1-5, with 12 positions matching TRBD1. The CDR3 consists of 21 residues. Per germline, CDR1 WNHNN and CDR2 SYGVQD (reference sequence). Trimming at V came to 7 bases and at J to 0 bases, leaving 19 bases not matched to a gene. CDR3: CASTGPTNRDRGPTSNQPQHF. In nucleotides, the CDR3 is TGCGCCAGCACCGGGCCCACAAACCGGGACAGGGGGCCCACTAGCAATCAGCCCCAGCATTTT.

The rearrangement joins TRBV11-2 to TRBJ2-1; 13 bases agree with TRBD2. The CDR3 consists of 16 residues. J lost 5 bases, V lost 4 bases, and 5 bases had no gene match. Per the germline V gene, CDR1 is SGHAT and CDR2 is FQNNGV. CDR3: CASSSPGLAGHNEQFF. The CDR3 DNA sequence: TGTGCCAGCAGCTCCCCGGGACTAGCGGGGCACAATGAGCAGTTCTTC.

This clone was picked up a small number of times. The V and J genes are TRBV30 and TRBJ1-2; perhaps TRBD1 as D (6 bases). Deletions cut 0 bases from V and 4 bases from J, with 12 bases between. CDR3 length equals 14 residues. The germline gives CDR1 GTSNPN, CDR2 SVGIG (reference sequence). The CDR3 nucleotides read TGTGCCTGGAGTGTACGGGGGGCGCCCTATGGCTACACCTTC. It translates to CAWSVRGAPYGYTF. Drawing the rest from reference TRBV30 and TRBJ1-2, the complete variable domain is SQTIHQWPATLVQPVGSPLSLECTVEGTSNPNLYWYRQAAGRGLQLLFYSVGIGQISSEVPQNLSASRPQDRQFILSSKKLLLSDSGFYLCAWSVRGAPYGYTFGSGTRLTVV.

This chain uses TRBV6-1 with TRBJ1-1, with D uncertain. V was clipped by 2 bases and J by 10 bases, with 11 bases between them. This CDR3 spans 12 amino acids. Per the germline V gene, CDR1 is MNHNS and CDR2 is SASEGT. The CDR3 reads CASSELQRGAFF. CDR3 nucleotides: TGTGCCAGCAGTGAACTCCAAAGAGGAGCTTTCTTT.

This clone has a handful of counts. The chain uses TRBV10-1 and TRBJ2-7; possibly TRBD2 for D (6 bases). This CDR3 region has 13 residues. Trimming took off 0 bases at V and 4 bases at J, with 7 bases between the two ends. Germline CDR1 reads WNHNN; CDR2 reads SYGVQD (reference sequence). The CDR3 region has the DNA TGCGCCAGCAGTGAGTCGCGGGGATACGAGCAGTACTTC. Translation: CASSESRGYEQYF.

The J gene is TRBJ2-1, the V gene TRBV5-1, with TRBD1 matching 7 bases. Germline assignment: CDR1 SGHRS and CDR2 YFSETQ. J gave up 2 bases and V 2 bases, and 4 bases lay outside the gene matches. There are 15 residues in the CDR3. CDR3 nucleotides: TGCGCCAGCAGCTTAAGACAGGGTACCTACAATGAGCAGTTCTTC. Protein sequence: CASSLRQGTYNEQFF.

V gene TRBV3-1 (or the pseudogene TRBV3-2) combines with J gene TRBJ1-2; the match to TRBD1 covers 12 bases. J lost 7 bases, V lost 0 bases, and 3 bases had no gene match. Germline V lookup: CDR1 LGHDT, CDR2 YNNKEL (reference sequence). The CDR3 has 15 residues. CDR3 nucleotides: TGTGCCAGCAGCCAAGAGGGGGACAGGGGGCTTGGCTACACCTTC. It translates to CASSQEGDRGLGYTF.

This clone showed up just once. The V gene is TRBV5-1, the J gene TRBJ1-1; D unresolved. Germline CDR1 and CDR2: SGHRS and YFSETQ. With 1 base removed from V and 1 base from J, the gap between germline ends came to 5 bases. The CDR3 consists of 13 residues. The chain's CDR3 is CASSLIGNTEAFF. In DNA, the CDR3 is TGCGCCAGCAGCTTGATCGGGAACACTGAAGCTTTCTTT.

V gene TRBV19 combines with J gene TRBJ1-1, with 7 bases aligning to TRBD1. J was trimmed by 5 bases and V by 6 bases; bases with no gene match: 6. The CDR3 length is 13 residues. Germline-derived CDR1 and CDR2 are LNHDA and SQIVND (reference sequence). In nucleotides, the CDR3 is TGTGCCAGTAGCTCCCAGGGGGGAACTGAAGCTTTCTTT. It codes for CASSSQGGTEAFF.